This T cell receptor beta chain was found in a study of control samples from healthy donors and cancer patients. Sequencing was performed with immunoSEQ multiplex PCR; in TCRdb, only in-frame clones are kept and a portion is missing. In the table there are about 110,000 clones, about 80% of which are singletons. This clone appeared a few times. CDR3 size: 13 residues. Germline V gene data show CDR1 as SQVTM and CDR2 as ANQGSEA. Trimming cost V 6 bases and J 4 bases, with 12 bases left between them. The chain combines TRBV29-1 with TRBJ1-4; D is possibly TRBD1 (6 bases). The source of this sequence is a man aged 18-30 years in good health. Sequenced sample: blood. The CDR3: CSVLQGVNEKLFF. Written as DNA, the CDR3 is TGCAGCGTCTTACAGGGAGTTAATGAAAAACTGTTTTTT.